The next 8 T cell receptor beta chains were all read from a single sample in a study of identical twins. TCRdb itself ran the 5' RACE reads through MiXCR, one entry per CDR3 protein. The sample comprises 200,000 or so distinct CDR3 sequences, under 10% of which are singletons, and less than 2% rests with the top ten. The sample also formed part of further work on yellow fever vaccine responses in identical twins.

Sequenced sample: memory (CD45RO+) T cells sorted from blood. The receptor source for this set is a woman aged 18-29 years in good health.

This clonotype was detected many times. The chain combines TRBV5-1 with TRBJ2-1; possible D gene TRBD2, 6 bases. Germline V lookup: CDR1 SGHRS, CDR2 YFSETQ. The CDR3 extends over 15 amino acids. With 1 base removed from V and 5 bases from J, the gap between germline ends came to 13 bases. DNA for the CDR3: TGCGCCAGCAGCTTGATTGGCGGGAAGAACAATGAGCAGTTCTTC. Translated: CASSLIGGKNNEQFF.

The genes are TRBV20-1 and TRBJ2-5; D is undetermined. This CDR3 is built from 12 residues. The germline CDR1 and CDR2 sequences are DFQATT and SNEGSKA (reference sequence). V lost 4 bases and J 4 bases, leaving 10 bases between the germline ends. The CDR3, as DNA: TGCAGTGCTACACTGACTGGAGAGACCCAGTACTTC. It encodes CSATLTGETQYF.

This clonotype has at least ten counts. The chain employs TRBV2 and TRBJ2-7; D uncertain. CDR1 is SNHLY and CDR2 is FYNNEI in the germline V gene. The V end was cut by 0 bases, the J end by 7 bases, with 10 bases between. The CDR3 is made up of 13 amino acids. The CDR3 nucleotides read TGTGCCAGCAGTGAAGCTAGGCTGGGGGAGCAGTACTTC. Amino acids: CASSEARLGEQYF.

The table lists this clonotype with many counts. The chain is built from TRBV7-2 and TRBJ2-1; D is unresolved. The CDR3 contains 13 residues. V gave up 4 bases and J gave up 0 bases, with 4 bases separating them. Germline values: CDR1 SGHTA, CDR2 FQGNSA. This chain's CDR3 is CASSSLSYNEQFF. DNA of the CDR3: TGTGCCAGCAGCTCACTCTCCTACAATGAGCAGTTCTTC.

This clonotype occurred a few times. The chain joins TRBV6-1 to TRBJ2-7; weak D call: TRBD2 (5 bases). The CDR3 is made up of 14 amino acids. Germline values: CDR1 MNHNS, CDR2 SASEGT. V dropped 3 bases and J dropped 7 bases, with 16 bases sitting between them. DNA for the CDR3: TGTGCCAGCAGTGATTTGGCCGGGCGAGGGGAGCAGTACTTC. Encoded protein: CASSDLAGRGEQYF.

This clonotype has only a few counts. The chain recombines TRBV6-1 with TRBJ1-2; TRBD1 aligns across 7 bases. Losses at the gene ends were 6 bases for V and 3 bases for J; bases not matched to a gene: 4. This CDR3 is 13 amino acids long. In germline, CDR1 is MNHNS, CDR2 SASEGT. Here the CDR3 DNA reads TGTGCCAGCAGCTGGGGGACAGACTATGGCTACACCTTC. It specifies CASSWGTDYGYTF.

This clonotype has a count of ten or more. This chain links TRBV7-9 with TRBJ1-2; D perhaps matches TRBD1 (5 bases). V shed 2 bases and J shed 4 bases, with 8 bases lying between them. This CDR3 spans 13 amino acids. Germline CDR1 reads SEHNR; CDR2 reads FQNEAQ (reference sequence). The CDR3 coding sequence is TGTGCCAGCAGCTTAAAGGGGCCCTATGGCTACACCTTC. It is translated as CASSLKGPYGYTF.

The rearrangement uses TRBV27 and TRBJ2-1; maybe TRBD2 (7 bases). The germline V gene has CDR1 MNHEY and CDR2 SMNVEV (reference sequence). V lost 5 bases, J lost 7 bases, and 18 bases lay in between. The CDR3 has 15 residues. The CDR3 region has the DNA TGTGCCAGCAGTCCCCGCGCGGGGGCAATTAATGAGCAGTTCTTC. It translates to CASSPRAGAINEQFF.